This T cell receptor beta chain was sequenced during a study of CD8 T cells in Susac syndrome. This CDR3 has 18 amino acids. The V segment lost 1 base and the J segment 0 bases; nucleotides outside the gene matches: 9. CDR1 DFQATT and CDR2 SNEGSKA come from the germline V gene (reference sequence). TEMRA cells underwent FACS enrichment and CD8+ and CD4+ T cells underwent negative isolation. With random hexamers, about 0.45 to 1 ug RNA was reverse transcribed. Amplification of the TCR beta CDR3 was carried out by immunoSEQ multiplex PCR, which spanned a total of 54 Vbeta and 13 Jbeta segments. Using its own MiXCR run on the immunoSEQ multiplex PCR reads, TCRdb lists one record per CDR3 protein. The sample comprises about 140,000 distinct CDR3 sequences, nearly 95% of which are singletons, and about 0.25% rests with the top ten.

The source of this sequence is a human donor in good health. The chain joins TRBV20-1 to TRBJ2-1, with 10 bases lining up with TRBD2. Specimen: CD8+ T cells from PBMCs. The CDR3 nucleotides are TGCAGTGCTAGAGCCCTCCCAGCGGGAGGGAACTCCTACAATGAGCAGTTCTTC. It yields the protein CSARALPAGGNSYNEQFF.